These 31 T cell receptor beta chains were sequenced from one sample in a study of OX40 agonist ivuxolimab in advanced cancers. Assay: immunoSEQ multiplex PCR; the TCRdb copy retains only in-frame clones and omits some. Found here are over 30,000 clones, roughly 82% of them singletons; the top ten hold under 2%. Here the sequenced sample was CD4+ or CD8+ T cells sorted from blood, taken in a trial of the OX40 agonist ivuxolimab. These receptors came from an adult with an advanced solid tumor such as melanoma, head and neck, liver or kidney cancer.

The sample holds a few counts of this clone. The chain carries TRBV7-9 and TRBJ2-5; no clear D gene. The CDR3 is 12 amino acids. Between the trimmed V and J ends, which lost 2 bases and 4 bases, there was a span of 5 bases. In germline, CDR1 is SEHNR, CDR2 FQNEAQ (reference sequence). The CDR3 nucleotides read TGTGCCAGCAGCTTAAGGGTAGAGACCCAGTACTTC. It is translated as CASSLRVETQYF.

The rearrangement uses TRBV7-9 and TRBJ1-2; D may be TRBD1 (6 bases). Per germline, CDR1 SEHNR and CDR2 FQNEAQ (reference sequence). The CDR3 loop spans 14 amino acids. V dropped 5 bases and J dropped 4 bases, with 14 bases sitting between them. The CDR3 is CASSQGTNFYGYTF. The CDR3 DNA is TGTGCCAGCAGCCAAGGGACAAACTTCTATGGCTACACCTTC.

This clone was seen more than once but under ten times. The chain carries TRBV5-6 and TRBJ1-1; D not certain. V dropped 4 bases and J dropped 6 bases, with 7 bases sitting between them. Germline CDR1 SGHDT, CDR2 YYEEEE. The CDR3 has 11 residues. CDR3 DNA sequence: TGTGCCAGCAGCCGAGCGGCTGAAGCTTTCTTT. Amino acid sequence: CASSRAAEAFF.

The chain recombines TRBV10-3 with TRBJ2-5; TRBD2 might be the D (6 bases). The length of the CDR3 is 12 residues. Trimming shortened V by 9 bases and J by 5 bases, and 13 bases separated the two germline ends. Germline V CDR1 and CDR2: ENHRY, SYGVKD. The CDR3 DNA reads TGTGCCATGGGCGGGACGGGGGAGACCCAGTACTTC. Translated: CAMGGTGETQYF.

DNA of the CDR3: TGTGCCAGCAGCCTAGCGGGTCTATACAATGAGCAGTTCTTC. Translating it yields CASSLAGLYNEQFF. The J gene is TRBJ2-1, the V gene TRBV5-4, with 8 bases lining up with TRBD2. Germline assignment: CDR1 SGHNT and CDR2 YYREEE (reference sequence). The CDR3 extends over 14 amino acids. V shed 4 bases, J shed 4 bases, and the junction held 4 bases outside the gene matches.

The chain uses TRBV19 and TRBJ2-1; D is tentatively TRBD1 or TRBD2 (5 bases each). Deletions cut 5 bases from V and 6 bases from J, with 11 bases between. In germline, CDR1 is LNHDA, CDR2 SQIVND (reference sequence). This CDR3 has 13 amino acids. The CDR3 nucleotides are TGTGCCAGTAGTCCCGGGACCCTCAATGAGCAGTTCTTC. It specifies CASSPGTLNEQFF.

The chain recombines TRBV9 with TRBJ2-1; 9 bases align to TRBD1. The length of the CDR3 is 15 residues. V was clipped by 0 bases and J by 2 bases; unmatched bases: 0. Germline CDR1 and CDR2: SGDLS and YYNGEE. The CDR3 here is CASSVGQGAYNEQFF. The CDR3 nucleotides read TGTGCCAGCAGCGTAGGACAGGGGGCCTACAATGAGCAGTTCTTC.

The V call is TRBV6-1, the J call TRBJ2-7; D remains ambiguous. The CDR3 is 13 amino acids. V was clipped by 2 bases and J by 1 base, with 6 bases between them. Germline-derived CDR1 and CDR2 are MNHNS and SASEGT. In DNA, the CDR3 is TGTGCCAGCAGTGAACAGCATTCCTACGAGCAGTACTTC. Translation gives CASSEQHSYEQYF.

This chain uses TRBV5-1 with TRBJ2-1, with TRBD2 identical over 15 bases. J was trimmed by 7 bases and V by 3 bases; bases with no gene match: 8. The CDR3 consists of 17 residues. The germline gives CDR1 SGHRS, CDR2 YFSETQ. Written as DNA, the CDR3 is TGCGCCAGCAGCTCAGGACTAGCGGGGGGGCTGGGAAATGAGCAGTTCTTC. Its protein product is CASSSGLAGGLGNEQFF.

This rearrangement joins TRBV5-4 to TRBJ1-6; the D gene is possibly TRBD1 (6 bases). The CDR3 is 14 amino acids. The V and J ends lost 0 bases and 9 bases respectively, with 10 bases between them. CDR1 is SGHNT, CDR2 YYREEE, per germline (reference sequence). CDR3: CASSLGQGSSPLHF. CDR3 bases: TGTGCCAGCAGCTTGGGGCAGGGGAGTTCACCCCTCCACTTT.

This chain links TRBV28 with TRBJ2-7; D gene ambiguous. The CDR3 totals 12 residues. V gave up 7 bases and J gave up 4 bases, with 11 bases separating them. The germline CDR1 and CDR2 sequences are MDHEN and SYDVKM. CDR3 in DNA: TGTGCCAGCACAGGTAAAATATACGAGCAGTACTTC. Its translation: CASTGKIYEQYF.

CDR3 loop: CASSFPAPGEDGYTF. CDR3 nucleotide sequence: TGTGCCAGCAGTTTCCCGGCTCCAGGGGAGGATGGCTACACCTTC. The rearrangement uses TRBV28 and TRBJ1-2, with D maybe TRBD1 (6 bases). V was clipped by 3 bases and J by 6 bases, with 17 bases between them. CDR1 is MDHEN and CDR2 is SYDVKM in the germline V gene. This CDR3 spans 15 amino acids.

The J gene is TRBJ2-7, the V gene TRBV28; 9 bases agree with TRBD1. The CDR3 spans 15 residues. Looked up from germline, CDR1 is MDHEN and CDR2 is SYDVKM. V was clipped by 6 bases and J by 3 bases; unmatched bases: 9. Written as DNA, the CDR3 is TGTGCCAGCAGCCCCCCGGACAGGGGTTTCTACGAGCAGTACTTC. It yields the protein CASSPPDRGFYEQYF.

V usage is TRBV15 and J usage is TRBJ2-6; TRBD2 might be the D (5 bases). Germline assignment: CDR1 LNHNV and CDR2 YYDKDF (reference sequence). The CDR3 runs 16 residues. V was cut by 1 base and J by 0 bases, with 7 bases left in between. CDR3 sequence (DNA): TGTGCCACCAGCAGAGTGGGGAGCTCTGGGGCCAACGTCCTGACTTTC. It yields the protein CATSRVGSSGANVLTF.

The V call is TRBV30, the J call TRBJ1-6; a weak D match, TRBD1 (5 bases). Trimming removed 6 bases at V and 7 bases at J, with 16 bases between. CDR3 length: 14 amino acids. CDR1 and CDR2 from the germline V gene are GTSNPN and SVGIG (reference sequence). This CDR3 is CACNPRGANSPLHF. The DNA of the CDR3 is TGTGCCTGTAACCCCAGAGGGGCCAATTCACCCCTCCACTTT.

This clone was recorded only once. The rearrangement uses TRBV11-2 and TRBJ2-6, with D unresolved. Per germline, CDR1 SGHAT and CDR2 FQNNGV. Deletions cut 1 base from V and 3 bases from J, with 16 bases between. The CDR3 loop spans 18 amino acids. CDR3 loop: CASSLVRGSVGGANVLTF. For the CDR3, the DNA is TGTGCCAGCAGCTTAGTACGCGGTTCAGTGGGTGGGGCCAACGTCCTGACTTTC.

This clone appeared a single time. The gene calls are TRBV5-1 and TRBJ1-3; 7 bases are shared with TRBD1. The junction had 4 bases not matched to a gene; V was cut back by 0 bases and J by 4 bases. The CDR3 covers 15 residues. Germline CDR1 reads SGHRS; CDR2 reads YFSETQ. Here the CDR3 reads CASSLATGYGNTIYF. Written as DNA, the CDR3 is TGCGCCAGCAGCTTGGCGACAGGGTACGGAAACACCATATATTTT.

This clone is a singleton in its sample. CDR3 loop: CASSESRSRAGGYEQYF. As DNA, the CDR3 is TGCGCCAGCAGTGAGTCGAGGTCGAGGGCGGGGGGCTACGAGCAGTACTTC. V gene TRBV10-1 combines with J gene TRBJ2-7; the match to TRBD2 covers 8 bases. The CDR3 spans 17 residues. V lost 0 bases, J lost 3 bases, and 10 bases stayed unmatched. Per the germline V gene, CDR1 is WNHNN and CDR2 is SYGVQD (reference sequence).

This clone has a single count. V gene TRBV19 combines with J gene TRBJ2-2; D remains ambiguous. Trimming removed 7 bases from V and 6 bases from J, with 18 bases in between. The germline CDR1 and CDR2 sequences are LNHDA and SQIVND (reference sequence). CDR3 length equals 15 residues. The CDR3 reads CASTPAASLSGELFF. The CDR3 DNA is TGTGCCAGTACCCCTGCGGCTAGTCTCTCCGGGGAGCTGTTTTTT.

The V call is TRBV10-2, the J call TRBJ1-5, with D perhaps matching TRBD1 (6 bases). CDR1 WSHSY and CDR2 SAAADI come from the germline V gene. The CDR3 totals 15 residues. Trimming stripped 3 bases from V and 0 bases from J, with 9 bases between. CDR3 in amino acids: CASSERGNSNQPQHF. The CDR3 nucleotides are TGCGCCAGCAGTGAAAGGGGGAATAGCAATCAGCCCCAGCATTTT.

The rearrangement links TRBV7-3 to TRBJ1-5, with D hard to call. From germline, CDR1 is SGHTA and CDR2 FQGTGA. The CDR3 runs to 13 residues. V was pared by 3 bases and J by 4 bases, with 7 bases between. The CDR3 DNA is TGTGCCAGCAGCTTTCGGATTAATCAGCCCCAGCATTTT. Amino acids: CASSFRINQPQHF.

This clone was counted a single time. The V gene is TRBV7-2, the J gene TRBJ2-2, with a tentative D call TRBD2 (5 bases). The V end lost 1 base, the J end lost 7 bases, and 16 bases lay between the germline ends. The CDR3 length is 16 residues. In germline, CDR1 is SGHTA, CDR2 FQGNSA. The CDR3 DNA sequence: TGTGCCAGCAGCTTAGAGAACGGGGTTTATCTCGGGGAGCTGTTTTTT. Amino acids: CASSLENGVYLGELFF.

CDR3 region: CASSLKDRSLYNEQFF. In DNA, the CDR3 is TGTGCCAGCAGCTTGAAGGACAGGTCCCTCTACAATGAGCAGTTCTTC. V is TRBV5-4 and J is TRBJ2-1; TRBD1 aligns across 7 bases. The V segment lost 1 base and the J segment 3 bases; nucleotides outside the gene matches: 7. The CDR3 spans 16 residues. CDR1 and CDR2 (germline): SGHNT, YYREEE (reference sequence).

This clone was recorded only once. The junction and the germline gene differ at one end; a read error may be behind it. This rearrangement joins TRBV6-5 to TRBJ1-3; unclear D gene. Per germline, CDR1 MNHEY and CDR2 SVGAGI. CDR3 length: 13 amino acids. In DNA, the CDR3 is TGTGCCAGCAGTTGGTCCCATGGAGACACCATATATTTT. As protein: CASSWSHGDTIYF.

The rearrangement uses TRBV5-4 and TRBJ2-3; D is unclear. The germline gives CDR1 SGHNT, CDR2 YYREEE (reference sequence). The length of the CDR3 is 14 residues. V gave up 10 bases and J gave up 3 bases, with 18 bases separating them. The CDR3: CAVGSRAATDTQYF. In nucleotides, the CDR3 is TGTGCCGTGGGGTCCCGGGCGGCGACAGATACGCAGTATTTT.

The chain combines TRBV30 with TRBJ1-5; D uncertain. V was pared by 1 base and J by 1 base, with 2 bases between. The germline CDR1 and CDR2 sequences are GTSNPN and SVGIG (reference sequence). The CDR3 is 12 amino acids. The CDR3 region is CAWSGSNQPQHF. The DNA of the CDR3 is TGTGCCTGGAGTGGGAGCAATCAGCCCCAGCATTTT.

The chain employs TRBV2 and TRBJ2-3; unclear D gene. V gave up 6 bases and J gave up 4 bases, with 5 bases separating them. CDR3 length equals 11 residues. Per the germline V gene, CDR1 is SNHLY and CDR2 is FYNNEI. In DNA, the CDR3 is TGTGCCAGCAGAAGATCAGATACGCAGTATTTT. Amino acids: CASRRSDTQYF. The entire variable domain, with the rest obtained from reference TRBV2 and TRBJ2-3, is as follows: EPEVTQTPSHQVTQMGQEVILRCVPISNHLYFYWYRQILGQKVEFLVSFYNNEISEKSEIFDDQFSVERPDGSNFTLKIRSTKLEDSAMYFCASRRSDTQYFGPGTRLTVL.

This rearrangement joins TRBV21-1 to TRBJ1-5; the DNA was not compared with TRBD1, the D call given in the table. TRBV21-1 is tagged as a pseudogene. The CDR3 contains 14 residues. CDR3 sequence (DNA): TGTGCCAGCAGCAACTACAGGGGAAATCAGCCCCAGCATTTT. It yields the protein CASSNYRGNQPQHF.

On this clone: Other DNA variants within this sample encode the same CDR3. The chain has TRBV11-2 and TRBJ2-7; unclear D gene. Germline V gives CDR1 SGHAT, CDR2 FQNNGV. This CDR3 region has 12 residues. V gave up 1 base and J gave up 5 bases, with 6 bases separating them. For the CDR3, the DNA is TGTGCCAGCAGCTTAGGAGGTAACGAGCAGTACTTC. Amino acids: CASSLGGNEQYF.

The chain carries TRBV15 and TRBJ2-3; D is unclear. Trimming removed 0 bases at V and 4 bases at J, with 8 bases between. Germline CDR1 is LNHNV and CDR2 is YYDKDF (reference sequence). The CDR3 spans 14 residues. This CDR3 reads CATSRDRAADTQYF. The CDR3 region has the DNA TGTGCCACCAGCAGAGATCGAGCAGCAGATACGCAGTATTTT.

The CDR3, as DNA: TGTGCCAGCAGGAGGGAGGGGGGCTACGAGCAGTACTTC. Translating it yields CASRREGGYEQYF. V gene TRBV25-1 combines with J gene TRBJ2-7; possible D gene TRBD2, 7 bases. V was trimmed by 6 bases and J by 3 bases, leaving 12 bases between them. Germline V gives CDR1 MGHDK, CDR2 SYGVNS. This CDR3 comprises 13 residues.